The present T cell receptor (beta chain) was sequenced within a study of T cell repertoires in cytomegalovirus infection. At the level of the study: A matching HLA type, together with CMV infection, was signaled by public TCR beta signatures.

CDR3 length: 18 residues. From germline, CDR1 is MNHNS and CDR2 SASEGT. With V trimmed by 1 base and J by 5 bases, 15 bases remained unmatched. TCRdb fed the reads into MiXCR, producing one record per CDR3 protein. Of some 400,000 distinct CDR3 sequences in the sample, over 15% are singletons; the top ten hold roughly 8.7%. Study-level points and caveats: CMV carriers with the relevant HLA were identified by cumulative public TCR beta family frequency.

This clonotype was seen many times. Its matching antigen is unknown. This rearrangement joins TRBV6-1 to TRBJ2-7; 9 bases are shared with TRBD2. The clonotype comes from a human donor in good health (CMV status not recorded). Some clones in this sample may be carry-over from other donors' samples. What was sequenced was PBMCs. CDR3 nucleotide sequence: TGTGCCAGCAGTGAAGGGTGGCTAGCGGGACCGGTATGGGACGAGCAGTACTTC. As protein: CASSEGWLAGPVWDEQYF.